This T cell receptor beta chain was found in a study of blood T cells in healthy people across ages. Across the whole study: Per every two T cells, about one barcoded beta molecule was captured by template switching.

Approximately 9.6 milliliters of peripheral blood were drawn from each donor into EDTA-treated tubes. Each sample gave at least 6.5 million isolated PBMCs. The second PCR ran about 6 to 12 cycles with a sample-barcoded 5' primer and J-beta primers. Tagging of each cDNA molecule was performed by a template-switch adaptor with 12 random nucleotides. TCRdb reanalysed the 5' RACE reads using MiXCR and keeps one entry per CDR3 protein. This repertoire shows hundreds of thousands of distinct CDR3 sequences, 44% found once; its top ten account for about a fifth. Germline lookup yields CDR1 MGHDK and CDR2 SYGVNS. The CDR3 runs to 13 residues. The ends were cut back, 2 bases at V and 13 bases at J, with 15 bases in the middle.

The chain joins TRBV25-1 to TRBJ2-1; a weak D match, TRBD2 (5 bases). The material sequenced was blood. The receptor was derived from a man in his fifties or sixties in good health. This CDR3 is CASSEGGGETQFF. CDR3 DNA: TGTGCCAGCAGTGAAGGAGGTGGTGAGACCCAGTTCTTC.